A single sample gave rise to the 28 T cell receptor beta chains below, sequenced in a study of T cells in Graves' hyperthyroidism and ophthalmopathy. The investigators amplified TCR beta CDR3 regions from RNA transcripts. Primed by the HTBI set, a first-round RT-PCR was run on the TCR CDR3. Using its own MiXCR run on the multiplex PCR reads, TCRdb lists one record per CDR3 protein. There are 400,000 to 600,000 distinct CDR3 sequences in the sample; around 20% occur only once, and more than 20% lies in the top ten. The specimen sequenced was blood. Source of these receptors: a man aged 18 to 30 with Graves' hyperthyroidism.

This clonotype was recorded many times. CDR3 protein: CASSFPGWGTAEAFF. CDR3 in DNA: TGTGCCAGCAGTTTCCCCGGGTGGGGTACCGCTGAAGCTTTCTTT. This chain links TRBV28 with TRBJ1-1; no firm D call. The germline V gene has CDR1 MDHEN and CDR2 SYDVKM. This CDR3 is built from 15 residues. V shed 3 bases and J shed 6 bases, with 17 bases lying between them.

This clonotype has just a few counts. This may stem from a read error, because a much larger clone lies one nucleotide away. Here the CDR3 omits its conserved ending phenylalanine or tryptophan, so a read error is the likely source. The V call is TRBV6-1, the J call TRBJ2-7, with D tentatively TRBD1 (5 bases). V was pared by 7 bases and J by 0 bases, with 16 bases between. Germline V gene lookup returns CDR1 MNHNS and CDR2 SASEGT. This CDR3 is built from 15 residues. This CDR3 is CASKSGQPSSYEQYY. CDR3 DNA sequence: TGTGCCAGCAAAAGTGGACAACCGAGCTCCTACGAGCAGTACTAC.

Ten or more counts support this clonotype. The gene calls are TRBV28 and TRBJ2-7, with 9 nucleotides matching TRBD1. The CDR3 consists of 14 residues. V dropped 5 bases and J dropped 2; count of bases not matched to a gene: 4. Germline V gene sequence: CDR1 MDHEN, CDR2 SYDVKM. The CDR3 loop is CASSHRGPAYEQYF. CDR3 nucleotide sequence: TGTGCCAGCAGTCACAGGGGGCCAGCCTACGAGCAGTACTTC. The variable domain in full, completed from reference TRBV28 and TRBJ2-7, reads DVKVTQSSRYLVKRTGEKVFLECVQDMDHENMFWYRQDPGLGLRLIYFSYDVKMKEKGDIPEGYSVSREKKERFSLILESASTNQTSMYLCASSHRGPAYEQYFGPGTRLTVT.

This chain joins TRBV24-1 and TRBJ2-3; D unresolved. V was trimmed by 1 base and J by 5 bases, leaving 6 bases between them. The CDR3 extends over 13 amino acids. Germline V gives CDR1 KGHDR, CDR2 SFDVKD. For the CDR3, the DNA is TGTGCCACCAGTGATTTATGGAAAGATACGCAGTATTTT. It specifies CATSDLWKDTQYF.

This clonotype was observed at least ten times. The chain has TRBV12-3 or TRBV12-4 and TRBJ1-5, with TRBD1 identical over 12 bases. This CDR3 is 15 amino acids long. Losses at the gene ends were 5 bases for V and 6 bases for J; bases not matched to a gene: 5. CDR3 amino acids: CASSTGTGGLQPQHF. The CDR3 region has the DNA TGTGCCAGCAGTACCGGGACAGGGGGCCTTCAGCCCCAGCATTTT.

As for this clonotype: A much more abundant neighbour one base away suggests this may be a read error. Without the conserved terminal phenylalanine or tryptophan, this CDR3 likely stems from a read error. The genes are TRBV5-5 and TRBJ2-2; D unresolved. With 3 bases removed from V and 2 bases from J, the gap between germline ends came to 5 bases. Germline V gene lookup returns CDR1 SGHKS and CDR2 YYEKEE (reference sequence). The CDR3 length is 13 residues. For the CDR3, the DNA is TGTGCCAGCAGCTCCCGAAACACCGGGGAGCTGTTTGTT. Translating gives CASSSRNTGELFV.

The table lists this clonotype with a few counts. The CDR3 loop reads CASSYYSGGSGANVLTF. In nucleotides, the CDR3 is TGTGCCAGCAGTTATTATTCAGGAGGCTCTGGGGCCAACGTCCTGACTTTC. The V and J genes are TRBV6-2 or TRBV6-3 and TRBJ2-6; D is possibly TRBD2 (5 bases). With 3 bases removed from V and 0 bases from J, the gap between germline ends came to 12 bases. CDR1 and CDR2 from the germline V gene are MNHEY and SVGEGT. The CDR3 extends over 17 amino acids.

This clonotype was observed a handful of times. This chain joins TRBV7-9 and TRBJ2-7, with TRBD1 identical over 7 bases. Germline V gives CDR1 SEHNR, CDR2 FQNEAQ (reference sequence). V shed 5 bases and J 5 bases; nucleotides not matched to a gene: 6. There are 13 residues in the CDR3. This CDR3 reads CASSETGLDEQYF. The CDR3 DNA reads as TGTGCCAGCAGCGAGACAGGGCTCGACGAGCAGTACTTC.

This clonotype was seen at least ten times. The chain links TRBV12-3 or TRBV12-4 to TRBJ2-5; D unclear. The CDR3 loop spans 13 amino acids. The V end was cut by 0 bases, the J end by 5 bases, with 7 bases between. The CDR3 here is CASSLADRETQYF. CDR3 coding DNA: TGTGCCAGCAGTTTAGCGGACCGGGAGACCCAGTACTTC.

This clonotype was seen many times. The chain couples TRBV30 to TRBJ1-1; D is uncertain. The CDR3 extends over 11 amino acids. Trimming took off 0 bases at V and 8 bases at J, with 7 bases between the two ends. Germline CDR1 GTSNPN, CDR2 SVGIG (reference sequence). The CDR3 loop is CAWSVRLEAFF. The CDR3 nucleotides read TGTGCCTGGAGTGTACGACTCGAAGCTTTCTTT.

The chain combines TRBV30 with TRBJ2-7, with a tentative D call TRBD1 (6 bases). Looked up from germline, CDR1 is GTSNPN and CDR2 is SVGIG (reference sequence). The CDR3 is 11 residues long. Trimming took off 4 bases at V and 6 bases at J, with 10 bases between the two ends. The CDR3, as DNA: TGTGCCTGGATGCAAGGGGGCGAGCAGTACTTC. Translated, it gives CAWMQGGEQYF.

This clonotype was counted ten times or more. The CDR3 DNA is TGTGCCAGCAGTCGCCAATGGGCCTCTGGAAACACCATATATTTT. This sequence encodes CASSRQWASGNTIYF. The V gene is TRBV6-1, the J gene TRBJ1-3; no definite D call. The V gene lost 5 bases and the J gene lost 0 bases, with 11 bases spanning the gap. The CDR3 consists of 15 residues. Germline V CDR1 and CDR2: MNHNS, SASEGT.

The chain links TRBV6-2 or TRBV6-3 to TRBJ1-2, with a tentative D call TRBD1 (5 bases). Trimming left V 0 bases short and J 2 bases short, with 13 bases between. The CDR3 runs 16 residues. CDR1 and CDR2 (germline): MNHEY, SVGEGT. Written as DNA, the CDR3 is TGTGCCAGCAGTTACTCGCAGGACAACTGGAACTATGGCTACACCTTC. It encodes CASSYSQDNWNYGYTF.

This clonotype was found many times. This chain joins TRBV10-3 and TRBJ2-7; 9 bases match TRBD1. Germline CDR1 and CDR2: ENHRY and SYGVKD. This CDR3 is 15 amino acids long. The ends lost 4 bases at V and 2 bases at J; junction bases unmatched: 6. Here the CDR3 DNA reads TGTGCCATCAGTGGTCCCGGGACAGGGACCTACGAGCAGTACTTC. Protein: CAISGPGTGTYEQYF.

As concerns this clonotype: This likely comes from a read error, as the CDR3 has no conserved phenylalanine or tryptophan at its end. The chain has TRBV19 and TRBJ1-5, with D unresolved. V gave up 7 bases and J gave up 0 bases, with 10 bases separating them. Germline V gene data show CDR1 as LNHDA and CDR2 as SQIVND (reference sequence). The CDR3 is 14 residues long. The CDR3 DNA sequence: TGTGCCAGTAATGGATACCCTAGCAATCAGCCCCAGCATGTT. The encoded protein is CASNGYPSNQPQHV.

In its sample, this clonotype was seen many times. This chain uses TRBV5-1 with TRBJ1-1; possibly TRBD1 for D (5 bases). This CDR3 has 13 residues. Per the germline V gene, CDR1 is SGHRS and CDR2 is YFSETQ. With 1 base removed from V and 5 bases from J, the gap between germline ends came to 9 bases. This CDR3 reads CASSLWGVTEAFF. CDR3 bases: TGCGCCAGCAGCTTGTGGGGCGTTACTGAAGCTTTCTTT. Full variable domain (outside the CDR3, taken from reference TRBV5-1 and TRBJ1-1): KAGVTQTPRYLIKTRGQQVTLSCSPISGHRSVSWYQQTPGQGLQFLFEYFSETQRNKGNFPGRFSGRQFSNSRSEMNVSTLELGDSALYLCASSLWGVTEAFFGQGTRLTVV.

This clonotype has a count of ten or more. The DNA for the CDR3 is TGTGCCAGCAGCCCCTCGGCAGGCCTTATCTATGGCTACACCTTC. This sequence encodes CASSPSAGLIYGYTF. V usage is TRBV6-2 or TRBV6-3 and J usage is TRBJ1-2; D is ambiguous. The CDR3 is 15 amino acids. V gave up 6 bases and J gave up 4 bases, with 18 bases separating them. The V gene's germline CDR1 is MNHEY and CDR2 SVGEGT.

The chain uses TRBV19 and TRBJ2-7, with TRBD1 matching over 9 bases. V shed 3 bases, J shed 6 bases, and the junction held 21 bases outside the gene matches. This CDR3 is 19 amino acids long. The germline V gene has CDR1 LNHDA and CDR2 SQIVND (reference sequence). As DNA, the CDR3 is TGTGCCAGTAGTATCCCCCGGTGGACAGGGGTGCAACTTGAGGTCGAGCAGTACTTC. Encoded protein: CASSIPRWTGVQLEVEQYF.

This clonotype has at least ten counts. J is TRBJ1-1 and V is TRBV28; D gene uncertain. This CDR3 has 12 residues. Germline V gene data show CDR1 as MDHEN and CDR2 as SYDVKM. Trimming removed 5 bases at V and 11 bases at J, with 15 bases between. For the CDR3, the DNA is TGTGCCAGCAGTCCCCGGACCGAGAGGGCTTTCTTT. It yields the protein CASSPRTERAFF.

This clonotype was picked up many times. The rearrangement links TRBV27 to TRBJ2-7, with 9 bases fitting TRBD1. Germline-derived CDR1 and CDR2 are MNHEY and SMNVEV (reference sequence). This CDR3 has 16 residues. V shed 3 bases, J shed 4 bases, and the junction held 10 bases outside the gene matches. The CDR3 DNA reads TGTGCCAGCAGTTTCACCGGGACAGGGCCCCCGTACGAGCAGTACTTC. This sequence encodes CASSFTGTGPPYEQYF.

The CDR3 DNA reads as TGTGCCAGTAGTTCCCGGTCGGGGGGCTACACCTTC. Protein: CASSSRSGGYTF. The chain links TRBV19 to TRBJ1-2; no firm D call. CDR3 length: 12 amino acids. Germline lookup yields CDR1 LNHDA and CDR2 SQIVND (reference sequence). V was cut by 5 bases and J by 8 bases, with 12 bases left in between.

This clonotype was counted ten times or more. The chain employs TRBV10-3 and TRBJ1-1, with TRBD1 matching over 8 bases. V lost 1 base and J lost 6; bases outside the gene matches: 16. CDR1 is ENHRY and CDR2 is SYGVKD in the germline V gene. The CDR3 consists of 18 residues. This CDR3 is CAISEFWRTGKVVAEAFF. The CDR3 coding sequence is TGTGCCATCAGTGAGTTTTGGCGGACAGGGAAGGTGGTAGCTGAAGCTTTCTTT.

As to this clonotype: It may be a read error: a sequence one base away is much more abundant. The chain combines TRBV3-1 with TRBJ1-2; D not certain. The CDR3 runs to 14 residues. Looked up from germline, CDR1 is LGHDT and CDR2 is YNNKEL (reference sequence). In DNA, the CDR3 is TGTGCCATCAGCCAACAAGGACGGGAGAATGGCTACACCTTC. Its translation: CAISQQGRENGYTF.

The sample holds a few counts of this clonotype. The rearrangement links TRBV7-9 to TRBJ1-6, with TRBD1 matching over 7 bases. This CDR3 contains 15 residues. Germline lookup yields CDR1 SEHNR and CDR2 FQNEAQ (reference sequence). Losses at the gene ends were 4 bases for V and 5 bases for J; bases not matched to a gene: 5. The CDR3 protein is CASSSRDRNNSPLHF. In DNA, the CDR3 is TGTGCCAGCAGCTCCCGGGACAGAAATAATTCACCCCTCCACTTT.

In its sample, this clonotype was seen many times. The CDR3 DNA reads TGTGCCATCAGTGAAAGGAGCGTCACCTACGAGCAGTACTTC. It translates to CAISERSVTYEQYF. This sequence joins TRBV10-3 and TRBJ2-7; D unresolved. The germline V gene encodes CDR1 ENHRY and CDR2 SYGVKD. CDR3 length equals 14 residues. The V and J ends lost 3 bases and 2 bases respectively, with 11 bases between them.

On this clonotype itself: At one of its ends the junction is not consistent with the germline gene, which may arise from a read error. The chain has TRBV30 and TRBJ1-5, with D maybe TRBD1 (5 bases). CDR1 is GTSNPN and CDR2 is SVGIG in the germline V gene (reference sequence). This CDR3 is 15 amino acids long. In DNA form, the CDR3 reads TGTGCCTGGAGCCGGAGGGAGAGGGGAAGTCAGCCCCATCATTTT. It yields the protein CAWSRRERGSQPHHF.

This clonotype has more than one count but fewer than ten. DNA for the CDR3: TGTGCCAGCAGCCCCGGGGGCAAAATACATGAAGCTTTCTTT. Amino acids: CASSPGGKIHEAFF. V is TRBV9 and J is TRBJ1-1, with D possibly matching TRBD1 (6 bases). The CDR3 is made up of 14 amino acids. V lost 4 bases and J lost 7, with 17 bases in between. Germline CDR1 is SGDLS and CDR2 is YYNGEE.

The rearrangement uses TRBV7-2 and TRBJ2-5, with TRBD1 as a possible D gene (6 bases). Germline values: CDR1 SGHTA, CDR2 FQGNSA. The length of the CDR3 is 13 residues. Trimming took off 5 bases at V and 3 bases at J, with 10 bases between the two ends. The CDR3 bases are TGTGCCAGCAGCACCTACAGGGAAGAGACCCAGTACTTC. It specifies CASSTYREETQYF.